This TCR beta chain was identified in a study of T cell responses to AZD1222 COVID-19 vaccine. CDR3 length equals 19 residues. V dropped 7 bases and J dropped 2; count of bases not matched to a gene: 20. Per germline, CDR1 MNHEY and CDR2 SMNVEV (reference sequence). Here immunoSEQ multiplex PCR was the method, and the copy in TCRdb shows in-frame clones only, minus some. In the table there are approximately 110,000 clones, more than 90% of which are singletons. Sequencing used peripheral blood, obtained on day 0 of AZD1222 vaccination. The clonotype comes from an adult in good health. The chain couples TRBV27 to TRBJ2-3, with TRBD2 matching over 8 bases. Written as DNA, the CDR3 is TGTGCCAGCACCCACCTACGGGGGGGCCGTCCCCCCTCCACAGATACGCAGTATTTT. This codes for CASTHLRGGRPPSTDTQYF.